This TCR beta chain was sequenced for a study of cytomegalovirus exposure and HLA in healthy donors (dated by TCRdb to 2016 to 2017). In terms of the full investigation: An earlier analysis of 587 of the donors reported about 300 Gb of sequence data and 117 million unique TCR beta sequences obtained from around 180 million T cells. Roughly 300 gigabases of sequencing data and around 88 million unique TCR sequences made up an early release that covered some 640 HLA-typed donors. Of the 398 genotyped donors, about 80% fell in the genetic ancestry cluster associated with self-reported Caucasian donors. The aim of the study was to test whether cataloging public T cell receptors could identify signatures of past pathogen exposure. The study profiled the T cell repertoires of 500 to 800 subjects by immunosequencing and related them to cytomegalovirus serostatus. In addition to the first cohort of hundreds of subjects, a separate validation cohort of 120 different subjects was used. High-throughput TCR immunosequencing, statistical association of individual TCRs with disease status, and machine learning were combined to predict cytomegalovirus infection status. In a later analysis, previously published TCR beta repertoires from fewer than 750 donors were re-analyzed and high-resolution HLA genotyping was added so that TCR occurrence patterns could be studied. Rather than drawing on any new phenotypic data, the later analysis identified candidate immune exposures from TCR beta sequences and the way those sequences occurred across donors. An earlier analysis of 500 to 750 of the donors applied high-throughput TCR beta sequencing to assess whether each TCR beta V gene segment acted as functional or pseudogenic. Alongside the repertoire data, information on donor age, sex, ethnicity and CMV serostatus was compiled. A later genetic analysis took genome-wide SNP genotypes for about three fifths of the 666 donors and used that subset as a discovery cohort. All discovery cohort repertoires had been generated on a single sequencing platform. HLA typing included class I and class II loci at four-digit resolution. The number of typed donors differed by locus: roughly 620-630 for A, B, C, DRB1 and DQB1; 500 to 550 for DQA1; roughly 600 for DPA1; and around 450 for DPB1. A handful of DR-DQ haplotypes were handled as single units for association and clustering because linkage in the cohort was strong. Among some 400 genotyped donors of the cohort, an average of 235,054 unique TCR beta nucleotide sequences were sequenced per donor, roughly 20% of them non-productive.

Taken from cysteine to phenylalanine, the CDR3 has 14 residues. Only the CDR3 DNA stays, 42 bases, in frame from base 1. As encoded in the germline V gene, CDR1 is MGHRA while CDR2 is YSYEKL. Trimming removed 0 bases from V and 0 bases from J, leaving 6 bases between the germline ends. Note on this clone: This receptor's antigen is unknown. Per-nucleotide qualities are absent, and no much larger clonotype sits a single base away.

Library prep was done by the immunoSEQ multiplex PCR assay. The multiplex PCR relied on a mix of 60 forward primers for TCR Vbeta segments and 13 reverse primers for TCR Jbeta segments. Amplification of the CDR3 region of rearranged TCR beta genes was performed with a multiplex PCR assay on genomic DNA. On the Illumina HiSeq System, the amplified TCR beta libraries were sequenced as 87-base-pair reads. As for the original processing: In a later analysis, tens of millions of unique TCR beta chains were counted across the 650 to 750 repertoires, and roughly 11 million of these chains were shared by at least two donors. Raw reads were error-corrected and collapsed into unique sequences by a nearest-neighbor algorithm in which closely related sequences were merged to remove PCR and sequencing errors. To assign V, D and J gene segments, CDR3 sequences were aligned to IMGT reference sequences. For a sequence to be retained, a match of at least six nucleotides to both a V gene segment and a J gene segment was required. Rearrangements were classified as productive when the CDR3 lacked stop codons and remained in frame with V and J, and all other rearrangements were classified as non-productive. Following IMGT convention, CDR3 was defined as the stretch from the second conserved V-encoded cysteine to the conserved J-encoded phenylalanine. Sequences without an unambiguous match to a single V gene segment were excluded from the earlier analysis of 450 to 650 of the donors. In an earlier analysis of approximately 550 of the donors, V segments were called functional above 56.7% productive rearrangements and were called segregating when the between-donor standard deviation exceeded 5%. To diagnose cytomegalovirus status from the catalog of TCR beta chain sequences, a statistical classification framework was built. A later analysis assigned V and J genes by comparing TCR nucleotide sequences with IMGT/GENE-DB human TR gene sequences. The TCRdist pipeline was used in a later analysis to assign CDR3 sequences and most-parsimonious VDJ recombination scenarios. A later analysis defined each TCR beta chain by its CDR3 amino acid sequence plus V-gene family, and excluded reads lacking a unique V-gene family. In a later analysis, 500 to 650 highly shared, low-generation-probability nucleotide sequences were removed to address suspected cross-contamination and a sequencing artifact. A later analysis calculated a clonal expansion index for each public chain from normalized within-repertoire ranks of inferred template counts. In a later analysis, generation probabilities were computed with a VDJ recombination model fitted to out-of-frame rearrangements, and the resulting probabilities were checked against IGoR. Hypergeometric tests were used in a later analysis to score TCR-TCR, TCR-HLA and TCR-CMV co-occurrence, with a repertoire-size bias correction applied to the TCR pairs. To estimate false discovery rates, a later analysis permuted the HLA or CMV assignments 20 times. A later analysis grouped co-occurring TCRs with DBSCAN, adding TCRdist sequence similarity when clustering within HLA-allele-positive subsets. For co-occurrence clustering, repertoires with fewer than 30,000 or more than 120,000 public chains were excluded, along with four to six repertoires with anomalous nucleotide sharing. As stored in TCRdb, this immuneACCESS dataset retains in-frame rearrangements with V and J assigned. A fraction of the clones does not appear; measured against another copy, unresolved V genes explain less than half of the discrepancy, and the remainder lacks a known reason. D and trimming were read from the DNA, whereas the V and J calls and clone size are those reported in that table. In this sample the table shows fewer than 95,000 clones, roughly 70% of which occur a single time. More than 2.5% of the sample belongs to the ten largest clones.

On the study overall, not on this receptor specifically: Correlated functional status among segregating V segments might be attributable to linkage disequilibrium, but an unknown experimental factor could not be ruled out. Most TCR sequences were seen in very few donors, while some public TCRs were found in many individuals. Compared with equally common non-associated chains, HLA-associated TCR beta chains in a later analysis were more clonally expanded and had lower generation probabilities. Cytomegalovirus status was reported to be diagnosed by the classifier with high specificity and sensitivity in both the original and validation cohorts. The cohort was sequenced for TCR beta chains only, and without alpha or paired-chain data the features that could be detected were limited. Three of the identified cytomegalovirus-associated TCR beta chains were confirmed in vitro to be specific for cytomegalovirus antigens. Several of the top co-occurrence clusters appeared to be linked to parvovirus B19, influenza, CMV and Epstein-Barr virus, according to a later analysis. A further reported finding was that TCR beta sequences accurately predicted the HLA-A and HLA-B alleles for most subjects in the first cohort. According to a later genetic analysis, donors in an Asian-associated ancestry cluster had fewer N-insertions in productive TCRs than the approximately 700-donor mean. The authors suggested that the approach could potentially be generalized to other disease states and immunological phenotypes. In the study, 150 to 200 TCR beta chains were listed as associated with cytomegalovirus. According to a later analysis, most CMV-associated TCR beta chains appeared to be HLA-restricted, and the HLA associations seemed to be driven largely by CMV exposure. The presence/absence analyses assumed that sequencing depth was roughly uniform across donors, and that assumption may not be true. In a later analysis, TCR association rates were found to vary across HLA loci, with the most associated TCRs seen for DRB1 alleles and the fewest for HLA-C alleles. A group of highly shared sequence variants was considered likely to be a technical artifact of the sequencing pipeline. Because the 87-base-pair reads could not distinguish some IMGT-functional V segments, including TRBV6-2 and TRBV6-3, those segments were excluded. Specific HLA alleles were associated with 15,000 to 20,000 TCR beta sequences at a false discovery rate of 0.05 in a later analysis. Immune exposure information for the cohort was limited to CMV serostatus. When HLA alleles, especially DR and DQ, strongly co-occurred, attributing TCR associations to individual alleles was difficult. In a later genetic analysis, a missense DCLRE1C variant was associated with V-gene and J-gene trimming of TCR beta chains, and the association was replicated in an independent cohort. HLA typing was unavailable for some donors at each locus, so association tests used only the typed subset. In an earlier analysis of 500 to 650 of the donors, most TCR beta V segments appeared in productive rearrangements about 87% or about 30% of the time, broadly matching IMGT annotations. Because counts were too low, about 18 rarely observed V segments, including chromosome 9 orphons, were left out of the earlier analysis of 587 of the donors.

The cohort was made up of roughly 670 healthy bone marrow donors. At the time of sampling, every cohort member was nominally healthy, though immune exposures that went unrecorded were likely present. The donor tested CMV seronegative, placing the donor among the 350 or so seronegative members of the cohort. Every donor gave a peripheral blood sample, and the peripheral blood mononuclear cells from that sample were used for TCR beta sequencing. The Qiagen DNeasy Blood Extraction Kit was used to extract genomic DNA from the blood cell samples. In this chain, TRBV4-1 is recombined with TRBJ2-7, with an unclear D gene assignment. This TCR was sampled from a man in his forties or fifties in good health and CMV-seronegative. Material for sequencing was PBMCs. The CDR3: CASSQESTSYEQYF. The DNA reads TGCGCCAGCAGCCAAGAAAGCACCTCCTACGAGCAGTACTTC.